The rows below give T cell receptor beta chains drawn from one sample of a study of Tregs in tolerant kidney transplant recipients. The data were produced by immunoSEQ multiplex PCR, yet TCRdb's version contains in-frame clones alone and is incomplete. The sample has 65,000 or so clones, 70% to 90% seen once. The sequences come from CD4+ T cells from blood (PBMCs), collected 6 months after the transplant. These receptors were taken from a human patient who received a combined kidney and bone marrow transplant. The T cells may come from the graft donor. Each CDR3 is given with its conserved first and last residue. D genes are given only for firm matches. The size entry is marked missing in some rows and otherwise reads once, few, many or a size class.

J gene,V gene,clone size,D gene,CDR3 DNA,CDR3 protein
TRBJ2-1,TRBV7-9,NA,TRBD2,TGTGCCAGCAGCACACACCGAGGGACTAGCAATGAGCAGTTCTTC,CASSTHRGTSNEQFF
TRBJ2-7,TRBV7-6,once,NA,TGTGCCAGCAGCTTACAGGCCTACTCCTACGAGCAGTACTTC,CASSLQAYSYEQYF
TRBJ2-3,TRBV6-1,NA,TRBD1,TGTGCCAGCAGTGTGGACAGGGGGGGGGATACGCAGTATTTT,CASSVDRGGDTQYF
TRBJ2-5,TRBV1,NA,NA,TGCACCAGCAGCCCAGGATTCTTGCAAGAGACCCAGTACTTC,CTSSPGFLQETQYF
TRBJ1-2,TRBV18,once,TRBD1,TGTGCCAGCTCATTGAGACAGGGCCGCTATGGCTACACCTTC,CASSLRQGRYGYTF
TRBJ2-1,TRBV11-3,NA,TRBD1,TGTGCCAGCAGCAGATCGACAGGGACCTACAATGAGCAGTTCTTC,CASSRSTGTYNEQFF
TRBJ2-1,TRBV28,NA,NA,TGTGCCAGCAGGTGGACAGCCCAAACTGACAATGAGCAGTTCTTC,CASRWTAQTDNEQFF
TRBJ2-3,TRBV7-3,NA,NA,TGTGCCAGCAGCCCCCTAGGTGCAGATACGCAGTATTTT,CASSPLGADTQYF
TRBJ2-1,TRBV9,NA,TRBD2,TGTGCCAGCAGCGTAGAGGGTAGGGAGGGCTCCTACAATGAGCAGTTCTTC,CASSVEGREGSYNEQFF
TRBJ2-6,TRBV4-2,once,NA,TGTGCCAGCAGCCAAGAATTGGCCTCTGGGGCCAACGTCCTGACTTTC,CASSQELASGANVLTF
TRBJ1-6,TRBV6-1,few,TRBD1,TGTGCCAGCAGTGAGGGACAGGGGCGTTCACCCCTCCACTTT,CASSEGQGRSPLHF
TRBJ2-2,TRBV4-1,NA,TRBD1,TGCGCCAGCAGCTCCGGGACAGGAATCGGGGAGCTGTTTTTT,CASSSGTGIGELFF
TRBJ2-5,TRBV2,NA,TRBD1,TGTGCCAGCAGAAGACAGGGGCCGGAGACCCAGTACTTC,CASRRQGPETQYF
TRBJ2-3,TRBV30,NA,NA,TGTGCCTGGGCCTTAGCGCCAACTAGCACAGATACGCAGTATTTT,CAWALAPTSTDTQYF
TRBJ1-6,TRBV7-2,NA,NA,TGTGCCAGCAGCCCTCCCTATCCGAATTCCCCCCTCCACTTT,CASSPPYPNSPLHF
TRBJ1-5,TRBV25-1,NA,NA,TGTGCCAGCAGTTTAGCAGTAAGCAATCAGCCCCAGCATTTT,CASSLAVSNQPQHF
TRBJ2-3,TRBV7-2,NA,TRBD2,TGTGCCAGCCTATGGGGGGGGGATACGCAGTATTTT,CASLWGGDTQYF
TRBJ2-2,TRBV28,once,NA,TGTGCCAGCACCGTAAGACGGGACACCGGGGAGCTGTTTTTT,CASTVRRDTGELFF
TRBJ2-2,TRBV10-3,NA,TRBD2,TGTGCCATCACCGGACTAGGTTTCACCGGGGAGCTGTTTTTT,CAITGLGFTGELFF
TRBJ1-2,TRBV18,NA,TRBD1,TGTGCCAGCTCTCCCGGGGGACAGGAGAACTATGGCTACACCTTC,CASSPGGQENYGYTF
TRBJ2-7,TRBV6-5,NA,NA,TGTGCCAGCGTCGTATCCCAGGGGTCCTCCTACGAGCAGTACTTC,CASVVSQGSSYEQYF
TRBJ2-7,TRBV29-1,NA,NA,TGCAGCGTCATGACGGGATACGAGCAGTACTTC,CSVMTGYEQYF
TRBJ1-6,TRBV4-2,NA,TRBD1,TGTGCCAGCAGCCAAGAGGCCACAGGGGGCGTGGGTCGGCCACCCCTCCACTTT,CASSQEATGGVGRPPLHF
TRBJ2-5,TRBV10-3,NA,NA,TGTGCCATCAGTGAGACTCTCCAAGAGACCCAGTACTTC,CAISETLQETQYF
TRBJ1-1,TRBV6-1,NA,TRBD1,TGTGCCAGCAAGCCGACAGGGGGCGGAGAAGCTTTCTTT,CASKPTGGGEAFF
TRBJ2-7,TRBV5-1,once,TRBD2,TGCGCCAGCAGCCTACTAGCGGAACCCTACGAGCAGTACTTC,CASSLLAEPYEQYF
TRBJ2-7,TRBV7-2,NA,NA,TGTGCCAGCAGCTTAGAACATGAAAACGAGCAGTACTTC,CASSLEHENEQYF
TRBJ2-7,TRBV4-1,NA,NA,TGCGCCAGCAGCCAAGTCCCTAGCGACTACGAGCAGTACTTC,CASSQVPSDYEQYF
TRBJ2-1,TRBV14,NA,TRBD2,TGTGCCAGCAGCCACGTAGCGGGGGGGCGGAATGAGCAGTTCTTC,CASSHVAGGRNEQFF
TRBJ2-5,TRBV6-6,NA,TRBD1,TGTGCCAGCAGTTACCGGGACAGGCAAGAGGCCCAGTACTTC,CASSYRDRQEAQYF
TRBJ2-1,TRBV7-2,NA,TRBD2,TGTGCCAGCAGCTGGCCAAGGGGTACTAGCGGGAGAACCTACAATGAGCAGTTCTTC,CASSWPRGTSGRTYNEQFF
TRBJ2-3,TRBV7-2,NA,TRBD1,TGTGCCAGCAGCTTTAGACAGGGACGGGATACGCAGTATTTT,CASSFRQGRDTQYF
TRBJ2-7,TRBV5-1,once,NA,TGCGCCAGCAGACGGGACATCTACGAGCAGTACTTC,CASRRDIYEQYF
TRBJ1-4,TRBV5-4,few,NA,TGTGCCAGCAGCTCGGACTCGTGGGATGAAAAACTGTTTTTT,CASSSDSWDEKLFF
TRBJ2-3,TRBV7-2,once,NA,TGTGCCAGCAGCTTAAGCTCGGCGGGGTCCACAGATACGCAGTATTTT,CASSLSSAGSTDTQYF
TRBJ2-5,TRBV19,once,NA,TGTGCCAGTAGTATAGGGGCCCGGGACTCATCCACCCAGTACTTC,CASSIGARDSSTQYF
TRBJ2-3,TRBV9,NA,NA,TGTGCCAGCAGTTCGGGGGGCAAGACAGATACGCAGTATTTT,CASSSGGKTDTQYF
TRBJ1-2,TRBV27,NA,TRBD1,TGTGCCAGCACCGAAAAGGGGGCGCGCGGCTACACCTTC,CASTEKGARGYTF
TRBJ2-3,TRBV15,NA,NA,TGTGCCACCAGCAACCGAGGAGCAGATACGCAGTATTTT,CATSNRGADTQYF
TRBJ2-7,TRBV7-2,few,TRBD1,TGTGCCAGCAGCATAGACAGGGGGCTGGACGAGCAGTACTTC,CASSIDRGLDEQYF
TRBJ1-5,TRBV7-9,NA,NA,TGTGCCAGCAGCTCAACCGCCGGGACTCATAATCAGCCCCAGCATTTT,CASSSTAGTHNQPQHF
TRBJ1-2,TRBV25-1,few,TRBD1,TGTGCCAGCAGTGGTGACAGGGTGGGCTACACCTTC,CASSGDRVGYTF
TRBJ1-1,TRBV6-5,NA,TRBD1,TGTGCCAGCAGACCCGGGACAGGGATCCGCGCTGAAGCTTTCTTT,CASRPGTGIRAEAFF
TRBJ2-7,TRBV4-3,NA,NA,TGCGCCAGCAGCCAAGATCGGGGGGCAACCTACGAGCAGTACTTC,CASSQDRGATYEQYF
TRBJ2-7,TRBV30,NA,TRBD1,TGTGCCTGGAGTCACAGGGGGACCTACGAGCAGTACTTC,CAWSHRGTYEQYF
TRBJ1-4,TRBV30,NA,NA,TGTGCCTGGAGTGCCCGGCGGGGGCCTGATGAAAAACTGTTTTTT,CAWSARRGPDEKLFF